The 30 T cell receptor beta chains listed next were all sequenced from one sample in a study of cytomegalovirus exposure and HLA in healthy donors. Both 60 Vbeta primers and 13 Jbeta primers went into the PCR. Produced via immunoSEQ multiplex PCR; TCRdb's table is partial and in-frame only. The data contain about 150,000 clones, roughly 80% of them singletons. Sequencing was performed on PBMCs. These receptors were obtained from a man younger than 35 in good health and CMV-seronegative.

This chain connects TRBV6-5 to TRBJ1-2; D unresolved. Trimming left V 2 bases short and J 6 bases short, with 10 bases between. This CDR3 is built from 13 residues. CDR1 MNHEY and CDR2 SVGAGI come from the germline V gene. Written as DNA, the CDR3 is TGTGCCAGCAGTTACGGAGATTCCAATGGCTACACCTTC. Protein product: CASSYGDSNGYTF.

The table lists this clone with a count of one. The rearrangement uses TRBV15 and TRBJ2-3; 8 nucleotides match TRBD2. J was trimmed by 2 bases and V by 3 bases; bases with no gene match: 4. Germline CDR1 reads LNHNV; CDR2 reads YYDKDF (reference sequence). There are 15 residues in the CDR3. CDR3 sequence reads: CATSRVAGNTDTQYF. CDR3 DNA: TGTGCCACCAGCAGGGTAGCGGGAAACACAGATACGCAGTATTTT.

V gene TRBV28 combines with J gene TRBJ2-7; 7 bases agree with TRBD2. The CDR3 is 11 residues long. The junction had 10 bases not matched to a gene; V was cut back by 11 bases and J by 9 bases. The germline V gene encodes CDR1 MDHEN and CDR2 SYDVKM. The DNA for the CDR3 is TGTGCCGGGGAGGGAGAAATGGTGCAGTACTTC. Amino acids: CAGEGEMVQYF.

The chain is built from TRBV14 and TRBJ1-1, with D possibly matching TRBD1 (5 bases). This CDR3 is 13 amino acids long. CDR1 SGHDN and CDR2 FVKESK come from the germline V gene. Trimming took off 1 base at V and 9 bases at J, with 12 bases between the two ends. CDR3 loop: CASSQGGGTQAFF. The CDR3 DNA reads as TGTGCCAGCAGCCAAGGGGGCGGGACTCAAGCTTTCTTT.

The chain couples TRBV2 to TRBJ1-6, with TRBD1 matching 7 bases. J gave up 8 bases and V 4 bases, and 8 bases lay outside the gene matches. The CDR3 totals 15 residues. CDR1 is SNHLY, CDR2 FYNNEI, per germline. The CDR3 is CASSGGGQPYSPLHF. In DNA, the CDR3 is TGTGCCAGCAGTGGAGGGGGACAGCCGTATTCACCCCTCCACTTT.

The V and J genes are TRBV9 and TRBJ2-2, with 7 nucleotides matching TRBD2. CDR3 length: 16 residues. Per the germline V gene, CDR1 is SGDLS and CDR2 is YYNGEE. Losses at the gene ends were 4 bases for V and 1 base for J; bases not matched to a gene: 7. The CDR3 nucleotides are TGTGCCAGCAGCCTATGGGGGGGGGAGAACACCGGGGAGCTGTTTTTT. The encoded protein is CASSLWGGENTGELFF.

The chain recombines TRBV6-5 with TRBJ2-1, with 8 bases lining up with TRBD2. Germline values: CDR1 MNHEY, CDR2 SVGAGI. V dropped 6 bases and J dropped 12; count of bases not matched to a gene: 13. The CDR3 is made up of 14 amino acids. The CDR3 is CASSLDPGGGTQFF. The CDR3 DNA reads TGTGCCAGCAGCCTAGACCCGGGGGGGGGCACGCAGTTCTTC.

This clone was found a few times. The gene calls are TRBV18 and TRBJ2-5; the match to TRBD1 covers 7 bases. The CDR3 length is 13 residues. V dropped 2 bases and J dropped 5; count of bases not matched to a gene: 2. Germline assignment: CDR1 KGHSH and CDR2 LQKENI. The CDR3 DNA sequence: TGTGCCAGCTCACCAAAGGGGGCCGAGACCCAGTACTTC. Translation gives CASSPKGAETQYF.

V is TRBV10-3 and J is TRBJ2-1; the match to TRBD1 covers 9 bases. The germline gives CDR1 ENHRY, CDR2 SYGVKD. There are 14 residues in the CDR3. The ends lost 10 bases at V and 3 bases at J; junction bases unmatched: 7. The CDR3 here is CATDRGGLYNEQFF. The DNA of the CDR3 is TGTGCCACCGACAGGGGGGGACTCTACAATGAGCAGTTCTTC.

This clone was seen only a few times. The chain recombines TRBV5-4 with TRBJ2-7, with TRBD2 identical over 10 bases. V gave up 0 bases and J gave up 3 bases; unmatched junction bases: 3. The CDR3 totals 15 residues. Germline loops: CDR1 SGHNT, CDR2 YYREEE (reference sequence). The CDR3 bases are TGTGCCAGCAGCTTGGGGACTAGCGGAATCTACGAGCAGTACTTC. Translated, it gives CASSLGTSGIYEQYF.

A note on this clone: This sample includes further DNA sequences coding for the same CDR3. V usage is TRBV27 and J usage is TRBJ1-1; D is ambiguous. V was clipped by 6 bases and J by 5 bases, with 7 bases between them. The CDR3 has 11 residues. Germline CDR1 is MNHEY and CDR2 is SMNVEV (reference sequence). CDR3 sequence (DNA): TGTGCCAGCAGCTCGCGGACTGAAGCTTTCTTT. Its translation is CASSSRTEAFF.

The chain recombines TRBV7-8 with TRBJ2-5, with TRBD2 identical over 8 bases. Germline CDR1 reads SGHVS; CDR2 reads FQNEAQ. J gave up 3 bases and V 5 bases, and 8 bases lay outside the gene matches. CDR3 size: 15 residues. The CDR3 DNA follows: TGTGCCAGCAGCAGCCCTGTCGGGGGGGAAGAGACCCAGTACTTC. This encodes CASSSPVGGEETQYF.

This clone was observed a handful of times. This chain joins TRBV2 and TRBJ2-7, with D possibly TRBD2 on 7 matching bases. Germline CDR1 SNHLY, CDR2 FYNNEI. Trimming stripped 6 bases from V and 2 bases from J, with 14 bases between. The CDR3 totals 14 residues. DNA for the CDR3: TGTGCCAGCAGAGAGGGGGAGGGACCCTACGAGCAGTACTTC. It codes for CASREGEGPYEQYF.

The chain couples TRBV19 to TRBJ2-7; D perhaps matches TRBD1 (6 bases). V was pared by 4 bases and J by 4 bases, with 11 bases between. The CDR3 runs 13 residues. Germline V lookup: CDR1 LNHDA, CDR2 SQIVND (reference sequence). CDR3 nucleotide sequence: TGTGCCAGTAGTAACACAGGGATTTACGAGCAGTACTTC. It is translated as CASSNTGIYEQYF. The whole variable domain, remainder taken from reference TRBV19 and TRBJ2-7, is DGGITQSPKYLFRKEGQNVTLSCEQNLNHDAMYWYRQDPGQGLRLIYYSQIVNDFQKGDIAEGYSVSREKKESFPLTVTSAQKNPTAFYLCASSNTGIYEQYFGPGTRLTVT.

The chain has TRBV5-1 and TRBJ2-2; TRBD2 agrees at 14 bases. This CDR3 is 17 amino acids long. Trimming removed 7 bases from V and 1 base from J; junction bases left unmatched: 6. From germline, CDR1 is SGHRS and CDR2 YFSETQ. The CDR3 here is CASVRLAGGRNTGELFF. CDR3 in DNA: TGCGCCAGCGTCCGACTAGCGGGAGGGAGGAACACCGGGGAGCTGTTTTTT.

Here the CDR3 reads CASSVGAGTDYEQYF. The CDR3 nucleotides are TGTGCCAGCAGCGTAGGGGCAGGAACAGATTACGAGCAGTACTTC. This rearrangement joins TRBV9 to TRBJ2-7, with no clear D. The V end lost 0 bases, the J end lost 4 bases, and 14 bases lay between the germline ends. Per the germline V gene, CDR1 is SGDLS and CDR2 is YYNGEE. The CDR3 spans 15 residues.

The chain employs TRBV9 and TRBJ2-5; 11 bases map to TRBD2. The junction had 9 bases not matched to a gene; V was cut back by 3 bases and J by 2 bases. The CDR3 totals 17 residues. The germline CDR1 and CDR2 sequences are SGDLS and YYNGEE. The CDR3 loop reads CASSAGRTSGSQETQYF. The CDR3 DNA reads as TGTGCCAGCAGCGCGGGAAGGACTAGCGGGTCTCAAGAGACCCAGTACTTC. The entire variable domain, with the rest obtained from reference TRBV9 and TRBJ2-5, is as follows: DSGVTQTPKHLITATGQRVTLRCSPRSGDLSVYWYQQSLDQGLQFLIQYYNGEERAKGNILERFSAQQFPDLHSELNLSSLELGDSALYFCASSAGRTSGSQETQYFGPGTRLLVL.

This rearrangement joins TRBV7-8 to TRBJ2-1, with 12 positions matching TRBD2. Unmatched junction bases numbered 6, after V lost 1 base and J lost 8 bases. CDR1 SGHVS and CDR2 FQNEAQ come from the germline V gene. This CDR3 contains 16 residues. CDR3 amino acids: CASSLGGTSGRDEQFF. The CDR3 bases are TGTGCCAGCAGCTTAGGGGGGACTAGCGGGCGGGATGAGCAGTTCTTC. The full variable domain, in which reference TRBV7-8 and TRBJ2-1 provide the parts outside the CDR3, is GAGVSQSPRYKVAKRGQDVALRCDPISGHVSLFWYQQALGQGPEFLTYFQNEAQLDKSGLPSDRFFAERPEGSVSTLKIQRTQQEDSAVYLCASSLGGTSGRDEQFFGPGTRLTVL.

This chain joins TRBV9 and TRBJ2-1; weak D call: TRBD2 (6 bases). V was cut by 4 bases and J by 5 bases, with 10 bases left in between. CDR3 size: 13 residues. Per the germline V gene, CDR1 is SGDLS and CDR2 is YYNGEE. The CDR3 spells CASSPGGDNEQFF. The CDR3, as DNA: TGTGCCAGCAGCCCTGGCGGGGACAATGAGCAGTTCTTC.

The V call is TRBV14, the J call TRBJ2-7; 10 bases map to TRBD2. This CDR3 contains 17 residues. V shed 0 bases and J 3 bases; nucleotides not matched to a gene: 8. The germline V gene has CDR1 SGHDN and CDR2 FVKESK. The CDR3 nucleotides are TGTGCCAGCAGCCAAGATAGTATAGCGGGAGGAGGCTACGAGCAGTACTTC. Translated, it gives CASSQDSIAGGGYEQYF.

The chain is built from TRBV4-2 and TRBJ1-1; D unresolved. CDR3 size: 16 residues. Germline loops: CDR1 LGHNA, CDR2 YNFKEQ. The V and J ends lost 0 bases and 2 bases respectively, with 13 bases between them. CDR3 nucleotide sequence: TGTGCCAGCAGCCAAGAAGGCGGGCAACCAAACACTGAAGCTTTCTTT. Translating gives CASSQEGGQPNTEAFF.

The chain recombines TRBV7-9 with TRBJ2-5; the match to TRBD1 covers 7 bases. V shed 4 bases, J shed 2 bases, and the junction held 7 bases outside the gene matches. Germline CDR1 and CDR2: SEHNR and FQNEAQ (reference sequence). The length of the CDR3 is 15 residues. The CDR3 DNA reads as TGTGCCAGCAGCTCGCTTGGGACAGAGCAAGAGACCCAGTACTTC. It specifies CASSSLGTEQETQYF.

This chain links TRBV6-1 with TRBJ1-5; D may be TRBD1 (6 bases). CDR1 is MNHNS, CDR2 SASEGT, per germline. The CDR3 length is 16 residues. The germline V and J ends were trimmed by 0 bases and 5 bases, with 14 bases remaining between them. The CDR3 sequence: CASSEAVAGVDQPQHF. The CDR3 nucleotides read TGTGCCAGCAGTGAAGCGGTAGCAGGGGTGGATCAGCCCCAGCATTTT.

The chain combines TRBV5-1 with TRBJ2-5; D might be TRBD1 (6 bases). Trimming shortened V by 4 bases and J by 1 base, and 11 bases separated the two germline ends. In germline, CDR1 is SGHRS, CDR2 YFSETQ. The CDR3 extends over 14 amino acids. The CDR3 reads CASSLQGAQETQYF. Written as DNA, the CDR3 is TGCGCCAGCAGCCTACAGGGAGCCCAAGAGACCCAGTACTTC. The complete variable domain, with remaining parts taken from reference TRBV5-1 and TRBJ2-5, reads KAGVTQTPRYLIKTRGQQVTLSCSPISGHRSVSWYQQTPGQGLQFLFEYFSETQRNKGNFPGRFSGRQFSNSRSEMNVSTLELGDSALYLCASSLQGAQETQYFGPGTRLLVL.

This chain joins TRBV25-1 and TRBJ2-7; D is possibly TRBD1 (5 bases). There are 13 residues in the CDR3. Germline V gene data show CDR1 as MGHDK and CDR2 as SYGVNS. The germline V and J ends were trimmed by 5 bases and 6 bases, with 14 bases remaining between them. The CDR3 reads CASSWQGGVEQYF. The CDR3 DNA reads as TGTGCCAGCAGTTGGCAGGGTGGGGTCGAGCAGTACTTC.

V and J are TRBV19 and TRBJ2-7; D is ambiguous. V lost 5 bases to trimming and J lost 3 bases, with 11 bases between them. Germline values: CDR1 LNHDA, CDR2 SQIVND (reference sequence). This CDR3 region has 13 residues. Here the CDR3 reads CASSRRNNYEQYF. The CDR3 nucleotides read TGTGCCAGTAGTCGGCGGAACAACTACGAGCAGTACTTC.

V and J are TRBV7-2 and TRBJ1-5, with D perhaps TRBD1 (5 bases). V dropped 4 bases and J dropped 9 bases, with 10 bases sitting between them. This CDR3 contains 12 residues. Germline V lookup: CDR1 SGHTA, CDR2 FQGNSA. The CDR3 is CASSSREGPQHF. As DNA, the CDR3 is TGTGCCAGCAGCTCCAGGGAGGGGCCCCAGCATTTT.

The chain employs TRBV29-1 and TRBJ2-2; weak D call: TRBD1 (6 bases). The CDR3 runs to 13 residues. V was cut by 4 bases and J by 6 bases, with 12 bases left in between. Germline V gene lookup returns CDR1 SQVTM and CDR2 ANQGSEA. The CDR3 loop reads CSVVQGGAGELFF. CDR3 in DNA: TGCAGCGTTGTACAGGGTGGTGCCGGGGAGCTGTTTTTT.

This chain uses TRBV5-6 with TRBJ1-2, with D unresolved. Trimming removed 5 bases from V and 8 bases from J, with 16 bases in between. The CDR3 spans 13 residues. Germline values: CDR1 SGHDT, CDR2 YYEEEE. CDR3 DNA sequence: TGTGCCAGCAGTCTTTGGAGGGTGCAGGGCTACACCTTC. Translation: CASSLWRVQGYTF.

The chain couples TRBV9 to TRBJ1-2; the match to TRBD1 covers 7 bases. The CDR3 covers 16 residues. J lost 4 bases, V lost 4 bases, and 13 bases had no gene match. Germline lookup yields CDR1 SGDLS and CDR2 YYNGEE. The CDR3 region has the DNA TGTGCCAGCAGCCCCTCCCCGGGACAGCTAACCTATGGCTACACCTTC. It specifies CASSPSPGQLTYGYTF.